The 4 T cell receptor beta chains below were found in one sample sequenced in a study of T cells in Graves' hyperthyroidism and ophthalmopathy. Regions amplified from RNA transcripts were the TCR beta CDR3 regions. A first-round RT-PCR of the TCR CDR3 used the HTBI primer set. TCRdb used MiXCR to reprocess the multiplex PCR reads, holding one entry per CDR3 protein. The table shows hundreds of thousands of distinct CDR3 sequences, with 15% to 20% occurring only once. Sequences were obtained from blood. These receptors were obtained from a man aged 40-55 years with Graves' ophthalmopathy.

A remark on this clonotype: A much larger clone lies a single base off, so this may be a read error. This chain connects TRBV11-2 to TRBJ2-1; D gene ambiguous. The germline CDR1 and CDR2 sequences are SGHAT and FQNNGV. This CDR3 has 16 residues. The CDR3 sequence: CASSFRRLSLFNEQSF. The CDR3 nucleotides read TGTGCCAGCAGCTTTCGCCGGCTGTCGTTGTTCAATGAGCAGTCCTTC.

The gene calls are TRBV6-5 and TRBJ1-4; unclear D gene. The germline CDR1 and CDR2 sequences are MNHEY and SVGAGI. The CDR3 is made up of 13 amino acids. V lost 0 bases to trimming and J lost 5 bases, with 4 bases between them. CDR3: CASSYSSNEKLFF. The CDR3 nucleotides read TGTGCCAGCAGTTACTCCTCAAATGAAAAACTGTTTTTT.

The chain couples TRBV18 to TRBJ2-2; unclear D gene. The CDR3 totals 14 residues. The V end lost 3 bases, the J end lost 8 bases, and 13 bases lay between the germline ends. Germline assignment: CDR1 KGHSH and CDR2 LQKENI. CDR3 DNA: TGTGCCAGCTCACCCTCAGGACCTGGTGGGGAGCTGTTTTTT. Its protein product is CASSPSGPGGELFF. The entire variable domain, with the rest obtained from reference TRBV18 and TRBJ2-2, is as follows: NAGVMQNPRHLVRRRGQEARLRCSPMKGHSHVYWYRQLPEEGLKFMVYLQKENIIDESGMPKERFSAEFPKEGPSILRIQQVVRGDSAAYFCASSPSGPGGELFFGEGSRLTVL.

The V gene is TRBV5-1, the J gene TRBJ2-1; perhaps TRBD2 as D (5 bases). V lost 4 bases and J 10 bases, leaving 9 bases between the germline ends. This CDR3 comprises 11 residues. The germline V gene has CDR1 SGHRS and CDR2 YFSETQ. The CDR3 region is CASSRGLEQFF. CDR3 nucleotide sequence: TGCGCCAGCAGCCGTGGACTCGAGCAGTTCTTC.